This T cell receptor (beta chain) was retrieved from a study of blood T cell repertoires in COVID-19. Background on the study: Donors in the United States, Italy and Spain gave samples during acute or convalescent COVID-19. PBMCs, B-cell-depleted T cells, or T cells were the source of the cDNA or gDNA that made up the material.

As processed by the authors: Counts of nucleated cells, estimated from reference gene primer amplification, were obtained. Sequencing used immunoSEQ multiplex PCR; TCRdb keeps in-frame clones, though not all of them. That table is the source of V, J and clone size, and D and trimming were worked out from the DNA. The profile shows roughly 250,000 clones, around 83% of them singletons. The ends were cut back, 7 bases at V and 5 bases at J, with 8 bases in the middle. The CDR3 extends over 11 amino acids. Germline CDR1 SGHRS, CDR2 YFSETQ. Material: peripheral blood. The clonotype comes from a woman aged 45-65 years with acute or convalescent COVID-19. The gene calls are TRBV5-1 and TRBJ2-3; D might be TRBD1 (6 bases). The CDR3: CASSQGDTQYF. The CDR3 DNA sequence: TGCGCCAGCTCACAGGGAGATACGCAGTATTTT.